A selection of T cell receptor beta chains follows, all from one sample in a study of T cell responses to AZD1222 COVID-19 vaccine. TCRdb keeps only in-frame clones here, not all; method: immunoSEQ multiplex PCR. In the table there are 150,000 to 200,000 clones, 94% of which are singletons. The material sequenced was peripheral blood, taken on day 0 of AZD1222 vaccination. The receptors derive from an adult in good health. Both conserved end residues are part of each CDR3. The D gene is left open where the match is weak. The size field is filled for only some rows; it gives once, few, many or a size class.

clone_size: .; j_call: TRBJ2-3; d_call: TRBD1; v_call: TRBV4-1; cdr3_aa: CASSQVFSGGQGAKDTQYF; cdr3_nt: TGCGCCAGCAGCCAAGTATTCTCCGGGGGACAGGGGGCTAAGGATACGCAGTATTTT
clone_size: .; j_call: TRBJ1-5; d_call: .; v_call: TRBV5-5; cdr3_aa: CASSLQAGVPISQHF; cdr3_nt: TGTGCCAGCAGCTTGCAGGCAGGGGTCCCAATTTCCCAGCATTTT
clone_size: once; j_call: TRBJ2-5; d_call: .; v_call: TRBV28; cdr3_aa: CASTDGRREQETQYF; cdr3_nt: TGTGCCAGCACGGACGGGAGAAGGGAGCAAGAGACCCAGTACTTC
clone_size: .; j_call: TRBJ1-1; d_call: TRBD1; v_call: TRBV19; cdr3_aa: CASSRQGMNTEAFF; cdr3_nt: TGTGCCAGTAGTCGACAGGGGATGAACACTGAAGCTTTCTTT
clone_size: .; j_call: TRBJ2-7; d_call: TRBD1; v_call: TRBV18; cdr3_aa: CASSPGQGGSYEQYF; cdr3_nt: TGTGCCAGCTCACCCGGACAGGGGGGCTCCTACGAGCAGTACTTC
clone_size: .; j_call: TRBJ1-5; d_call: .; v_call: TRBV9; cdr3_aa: CASSARQGGQPQHF; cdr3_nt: TGTGCCAGCAGCGCCCGTCAGGGAGGTCAGCCCCAGCATTTT
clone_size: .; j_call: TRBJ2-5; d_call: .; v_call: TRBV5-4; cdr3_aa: CASSPPGQETQYF; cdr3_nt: TGTGCCAGCAGCCCCCCCGGGCAAGAGACCCAGTACTTC
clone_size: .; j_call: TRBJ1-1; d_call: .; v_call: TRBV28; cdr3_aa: CASSFLSELTEAFF; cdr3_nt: TGTGCCAGCAGTTTCCTCTCAGAGCTGACTGAAGCTTTCTTT
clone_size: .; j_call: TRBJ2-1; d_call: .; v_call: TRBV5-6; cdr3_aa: CASSWVVFSAYNEQFF; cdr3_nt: TGTGCCAGCAGCTGGGTGGTCTTCTCGGCCTACAATGAGCAGTTCTTC
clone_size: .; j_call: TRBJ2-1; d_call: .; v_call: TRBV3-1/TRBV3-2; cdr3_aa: CASSQKFGGTISSYNEQFF; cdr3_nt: TGTGCCAGCAGCCAAAAATTCGGGGGGACAATTAGCTCCTACAATGAGCAGTTCTTC
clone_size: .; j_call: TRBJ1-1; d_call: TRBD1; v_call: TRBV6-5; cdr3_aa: CASRTDRGTEAFF; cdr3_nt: TGTGCCAGCAGGACCGACAGGGGCACTGAAGCTTTCTTT
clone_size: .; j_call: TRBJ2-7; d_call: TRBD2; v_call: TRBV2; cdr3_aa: CASSDGLADSYEQYF; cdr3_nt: TGTGCCAGCAGTGACGGACTAGCGGACTCCTACGAGCAGTACTTC
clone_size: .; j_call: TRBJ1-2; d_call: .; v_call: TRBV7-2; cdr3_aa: CASSPKISYGYTF; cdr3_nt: TGTGCCAGCAGCCCAAAAATTTCTTATGGCTACACCTTC
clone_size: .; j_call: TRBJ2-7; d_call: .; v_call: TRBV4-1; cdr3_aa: CASSLRDGGHYEQYF; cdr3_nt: TGCGCCAGCAGCCTCCGGGACGGAGGGCACTACGAGCAGTACTTC
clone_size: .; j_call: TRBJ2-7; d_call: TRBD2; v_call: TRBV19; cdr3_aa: CASSRLAGSEQYF; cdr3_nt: TGTGCCAGTAGTAGGCTAGCGGGATCCGAGCAGTACTTC
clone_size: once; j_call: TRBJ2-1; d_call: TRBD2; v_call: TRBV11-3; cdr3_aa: CASSRGVNNEQFF; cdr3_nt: TGTGCCAGCAGCCGGGGGGTTAACAATGAGCAGTTCTTC
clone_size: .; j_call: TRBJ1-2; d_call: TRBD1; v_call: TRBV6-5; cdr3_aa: CASSRTGGTGSGYTF; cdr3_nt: TGTGCCAGCAGCCGAACCGGAGGGACAGGCTCTGGCTACACCTTC
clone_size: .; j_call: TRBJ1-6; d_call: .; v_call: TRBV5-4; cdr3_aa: CASSQLPGQRTNSPLHF; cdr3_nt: TGTGCCAGCAGCCAACTTCCGGGCCAAAGAACAAATTCACCCCTCCACTTT
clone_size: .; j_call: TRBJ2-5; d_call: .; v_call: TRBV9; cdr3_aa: CASSVDDLQETQYF; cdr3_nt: TGTGCCAGCAGCGTAGATGATCTACAAGAGACCCAGTACTTC
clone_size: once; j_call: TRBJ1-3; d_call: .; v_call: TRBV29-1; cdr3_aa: CSVEAQSFSGNTIYF; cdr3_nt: TGCAGCGTTGAAGCCCAGTCTTTCTCTGGAAACACCATATATTTT
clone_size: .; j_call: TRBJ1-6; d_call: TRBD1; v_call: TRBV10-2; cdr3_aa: CASKGQGHNSPLHF; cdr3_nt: TGCGCCAGCAAAGGACAGGGGCATAATTCACCCCTCCACTTT
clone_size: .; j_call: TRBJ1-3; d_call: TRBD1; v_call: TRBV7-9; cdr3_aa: CASSAAGTESF; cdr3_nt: TGTGCCAGCAGCGCGGCCGGGACAGAATCTTTT
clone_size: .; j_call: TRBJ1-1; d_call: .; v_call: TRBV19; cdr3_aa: CASSPNPGANTEAFF; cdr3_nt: TGTGCCAGTAGTCCGAACCCGGGGGCGAACACTGAAGCTTTCTTT
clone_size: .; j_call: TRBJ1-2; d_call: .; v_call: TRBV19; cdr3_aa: CASRRDPVDYGYTF; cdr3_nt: TGTGCCAGTAGGAGGGACCCGGTGGACTATGGCTACACCTTC
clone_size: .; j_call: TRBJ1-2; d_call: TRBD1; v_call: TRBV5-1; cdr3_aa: CASSLSATGGYGYTF; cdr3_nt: TGCGCCAGCAGCTTGTCCGCGACAGGGGGCTATGGCTACACCTTC
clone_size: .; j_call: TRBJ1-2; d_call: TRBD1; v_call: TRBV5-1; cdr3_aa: CASSLDSPGQGYGYTF; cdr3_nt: TGCGCCAGCAGCCTTGACTCCCCGGGACAGGGCTATGGCTACACCTTC
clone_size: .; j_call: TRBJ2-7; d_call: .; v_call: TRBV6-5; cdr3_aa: CASSYSAESYEQYF; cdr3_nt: TGTGCCAGCAGTTACTCAGCAGAGTCCTACGAGCAGTACTTC
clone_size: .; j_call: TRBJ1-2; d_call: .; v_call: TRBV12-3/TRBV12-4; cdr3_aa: CASSLPGHYGYTF; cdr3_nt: TGTGCCAGCAGTTTACCAGGGCACTATGGCTACACCTTC
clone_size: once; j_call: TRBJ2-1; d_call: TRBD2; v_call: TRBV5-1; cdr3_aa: CASSLGVSGAYNEQFF; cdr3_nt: TGCGCCAGCAGCCTTGGCGTCAGCGGGGCCTACAATGAGCAGTTCTTC
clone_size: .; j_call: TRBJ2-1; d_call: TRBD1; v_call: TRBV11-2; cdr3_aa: CASSSGQGRYNEQFF; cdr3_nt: TGTGCCAGCAGCTCTGGACAGGGGCGGTACAATGAGCAGTTCTTC
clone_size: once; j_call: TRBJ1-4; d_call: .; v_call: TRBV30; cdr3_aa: CAWSAWGSEKLFF; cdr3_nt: TGTGCCTGGAGTGCATGGGGGTCTGAAAAACTGTTTTTT
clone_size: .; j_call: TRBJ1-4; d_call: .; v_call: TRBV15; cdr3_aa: CATSREPGRGEKLFF; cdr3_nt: TGTGCCACCAGCAGAGAGCCCGGGAGGGGAGAAAAACTGTTTTTT
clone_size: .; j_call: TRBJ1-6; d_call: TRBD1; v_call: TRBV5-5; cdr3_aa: CASSLWDSNSPLHF; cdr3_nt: TGTGCCAGCAGCTTGTGGGACAGCAATTCACCCCTCCACTTT
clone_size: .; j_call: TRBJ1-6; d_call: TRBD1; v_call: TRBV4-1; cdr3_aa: CASSPTGTGFSPLHF; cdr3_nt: TGCGCCAGCAGCCCTACAGGGACAGGTTTCTCACCCCTCCACTTT
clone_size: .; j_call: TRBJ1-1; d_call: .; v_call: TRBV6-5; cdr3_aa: CASRPPGEVDTEAFF; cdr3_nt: TGTGCCAGCAGGCCCCCGGGGGAGGTGGACACTGAAGCTTTCTTT
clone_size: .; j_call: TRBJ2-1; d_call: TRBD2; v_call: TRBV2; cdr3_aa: CASSDPAGEYNEQFF; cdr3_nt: TGTGCCAGCAGTGACCCAGCGGGGGAATACAATGAGCAGTTCTTC
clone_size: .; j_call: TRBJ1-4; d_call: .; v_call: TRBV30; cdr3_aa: CAWSKGLVGEKLFF; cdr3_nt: TGTGCCTGGAGTAAAGGGCTTGTGGGAGAAAAACTGTTTTTT
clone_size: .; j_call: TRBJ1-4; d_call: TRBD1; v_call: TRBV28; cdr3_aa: CASSRRGPNNEKLFF; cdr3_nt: TGTGCCAGCAGTCGAAGGGGGCCGAATAATGAAAAACTGTTTTTT
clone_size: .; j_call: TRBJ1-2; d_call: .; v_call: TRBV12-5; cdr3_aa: CASGLSGGYGYTF; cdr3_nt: TGTGCTAGTGGTTTGAGCGGGGGCTATGGCTACACCTTC
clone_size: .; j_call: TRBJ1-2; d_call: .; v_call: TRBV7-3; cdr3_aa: CASSLNPAGPYGYTF; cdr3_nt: TGTGCCAGCAGCCTAAACCCTGCGGGCCCCTATGGCTACACCTTC
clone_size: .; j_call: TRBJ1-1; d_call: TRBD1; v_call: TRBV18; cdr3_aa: CASSSDREGAFF; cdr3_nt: TGTGCCAGCTCATCGGACAGGGAGGGAGCTTTCTTT
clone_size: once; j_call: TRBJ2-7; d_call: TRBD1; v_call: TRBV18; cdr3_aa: CASSATGSGTDEQYF; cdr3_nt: TGTGCCAGCTCAGCGACAGGGTCAGGTACGGACGAGCAGTACTTC